This T cell receptor beta chain was observed in a study of blood T cell repertoires in COVID-19. The protocol was immunoSEQ multiplex PCR, while the TCRdb copy is restricted to in-frame clones and leaves out a portion. The sample lists roughly 150,000 clones, approximately 92% occurring once. With V trimmed by 6 bases and J by 5 bases, 7 bases remained unmatched. The CDR3 totals 14 residues. Germline V CDR1 and CDR2: SGHAT, FQDESV (reference sequence). The sequenced sample was peripheral blood. V is TRBV11-1 and J is TRBJ1-2; the match to TRBD1 covers 9 bases. The TCR was taken from a woman aged 55-70 years with active COVID-19. The CDR3 loop reads CASSLPGTGYGYTF. As DNA, the CDR3 is TGTGCCAGCAGTCTGCCCGGGACAGGGTATGGCTACACCTTC.